One sample yielded the 11 T cell receptor beta chains listed below, sequenced in a study of cytomegalovirus exposure and HLA in healthy donors. It was with 60 Vbeta and 13 Jbeta primers that the PCR ran. Sequencing used immunoSEQ multiplex PCR; TCRdb keeps in-frame clones, though not all of them. The data show approximately 150,000 clones, 84% seen once. Specimen: PBMCs. The source of these receptors is a boy aged 2-9 years in good health and CMV-seronegative.

The CDR3 spells CASSGPRGNSNQPQHF. The DNA for the CDR3 is TGTGCCAGCAGTGGACCAAGGGGGAATAGCAATCAGCCCCAGCATTTT. The V call is TRBV2, the J call TRBJ1-5, with TRBD1 as a possible D gene (6 bases). V was cut by 4 bases and J by 0 bases, with 13 bases left in between. The germline CDR1 and CDR2 sequences are SNHLY and FYNNEI. CDR3 length equals 16 residues.

This chain links TRBV6-5 with TRBJ2-7; D is perhaps TRBD2 (6 bases). Looked up from germline, CDR1 is MNHEY and CDR2 is SVGAGI. This CDR3 has 15 amino acids. Between the trimmed V and J ends, which lost 0 bases and 3 bases, there was a span of 12 bases. As DNA, the CDR3 is TGTGCCAGCAGTTACTCGACGGGAGATTTCTACGAGCAGTACTTC. It is translated as CASSYSTGDFYEQYF.

The gene calls are TRBV4-2 and TRBJ2-7; TRBD1 might be the D (6 bases). Germline V gives CDR1 LGHNA, CDR2 YNFKEQ. V was shortened by 4 bases and J by 2 bases, with 12 bases between the two germline ends. The CDR3 consists of 14 residues. The CDR3: CASSRYRAAYEQYF. The CDR3 DNA is TGTGCCAGCAGCCGATACAGGGCCGCCTACGAGCAGTACTTC.

The chain uses TRBV7-9 and TRBJ2-5; 7 bases align to TRBD1. The DNA end lines up better with TRBJ2-7; the J call may be wrong. CDR1 SEHNR and CDR2 FQNEAQ come from the germline V gene (reference sequence). This CDR3 is 17 amino acids long. This CDR3 reads CASSLAHGTDVPYEQYF. The CDR3 DNA follows: TGTGCCAGCAGCTTAGCGCACGGGACAGACGTGCCCTACGAGCAGTACTTC.

This chain uses TRBV9 with TRBJ1-2; D gene unclear. The CDR3 runs 14 residues. CDR1 SGDLS and CDR2 YYNGEE come from the germline V gene. V was clipped by 3 bases and J by 4 bases, with 13 bases between them. CDR3 sequence: CASSERGRGYGYTF. CDR3 nucleotides: TGTGCCAGCAGCGAGCGGGGTAGAGGCTATGGCTACACCTTC.

The chain combines TRBV18 with TRBJ1-1, with 7 nucleotides matching TRBD1. The length of the CDR3 is 16 residues. The V and J ends lost 5 bases and 1 base, in that order; junction bases with no gene match: 10. Germline lookup yields CDR1 KGHSH and CDR2 LQKENI. The CDR3 protein is CASSNRDRDANTEAFF. CDR3 nucleotide sequence: TGTGCCAGCTCAAACCGGGACAGAGACGCGAACACTGAAGCTTTCTTT.

The chain joins TRBV29-1 to TRBJ2-3, with 7 bases fitting TRBD1. Germline trimming cut 2 bases from V and 2 bases from J; bases unmatched to any gene: 7. The length of the CDR3 is 15 residues. Germline V lookup: CDR1 SQVTM, CDR2 ANQGSEA. In DNA, the CDR3 is TGCAGCGTTGAATTTGCAGGGGGTTACACAGATACGCAGTATTTT. It specifies CSVEFAGGYTDTQYF.

The genes are TRBV6-6 and TRBJ1-6; tentatively, D is TRBD1 (5 bases). The length of the CDR3 is 15 residues. With 4 bases removed from V and 8 bases from J, the gap between germline ends came to 15 bases. CDR1 and CDR2 (germline): MNHNY, SVGAGI (reference sequence). The CDR3 sequence: CASSSLGALDSPLHF. The CDR3 bases are TGTGCCAGCAGTTCATTAGGGGCGCTGGATTCACCCCTCCACTTT.

This chain joins TRBV9 and TRBJ2-7; 9 bases map to TRBD1. The CDR3 consists of 16 residues. Trimming removed 3 bases from V and 1 base from J; junction bases left unmatched: 8. Germline values: CDR1 SGDLS, CDR2 YYNGEE. The CDR3, as DNA: TGTGCCAGCAGCGCGCAAGGGGACAGGGCGTCCTACGAGCAGTACTTC. It is translated as CASSAQGDRASYEQYF.

The chain has TRBV4-1 and TRBJ1-4, with D uncertain. Deletions cut 2 bases from V and 0 bases from J, with 10 bases between. Per germline, CDR1 MGHRA and CDR2 YSYEKL. There are 16 residues in the CDR3. The CDR3 loop reads CASSQSPGATNEKLFF. CDR3 DNA: TGCGCCAGCAGCCAAAGTCCGGGTGCAACTAATGAAAAACTGTTTTTT.

The rearrangement uses TRBV13 and TRBJ2-6; D is perhaps TRBD1 (5 bases). V lost 5 bases to trimming and J lost 0 bases, with 8 bases between them. This CDR3 spans 15 amino acids. Germline V gene data show CDR1 as PRHDT and CDR2 as FYEKMQ (reference sequence). The CDR3 reads CASSHQGSGANVLTF. As DNA, the CDR3 is TGTGCCAGCAGCCATCAGGGCTCTGGGGCCAACGTCCTGACTTTC.